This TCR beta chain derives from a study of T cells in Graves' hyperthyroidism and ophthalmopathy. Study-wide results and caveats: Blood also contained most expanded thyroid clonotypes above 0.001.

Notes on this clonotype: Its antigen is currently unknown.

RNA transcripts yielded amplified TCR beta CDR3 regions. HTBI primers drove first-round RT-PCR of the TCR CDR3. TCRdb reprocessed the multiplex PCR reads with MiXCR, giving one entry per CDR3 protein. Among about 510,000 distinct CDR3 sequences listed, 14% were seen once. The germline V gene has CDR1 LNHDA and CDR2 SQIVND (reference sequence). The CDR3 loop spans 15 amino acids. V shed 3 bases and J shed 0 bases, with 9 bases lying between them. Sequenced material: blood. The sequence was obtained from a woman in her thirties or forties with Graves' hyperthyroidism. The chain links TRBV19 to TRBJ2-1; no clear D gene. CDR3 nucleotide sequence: TGTGCCAGTAGTATTGAAATTTACTCCTACAATGAGCAGTTCTTC. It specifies CASSIEIYSYNEQFF.